This TCR beta chain was sequenced in a study of T cell clonality in common variable immunodeficiency. Study results and caveats: Common variable immunodeficiency TCR beta sequences reportedly had fewer deletions and N-nucleotide insertions.

This clone was observed at least ten times. What it recognizes is unknown. The observed sequence ends 3 residues before the CDR3 terminus, with the missing tail filled in from the germline J gene. Patients and controls were mostly of Caucasian heritage. Heparinized whole blood, roughly 5 to 8 ml, came from each donor. Control and CVID samples contributed equal amounts of genomic DNA. Profiling relied on immunoSEQ multiplex PCR, and the TCRdb table lists in-frame clones only, not all of them. The sample contains about 39,000 clones, none of them singletons. The CDR3 is 17 amino acids. Trimming at V came to 7 bases and at J to 3 bases, leaving 12 bases not matched to a gene. CDR1 is SNHLY, CDR2 FYNNEI, per germline.

Sequenced sample: peripheral blood mononuclear cells. The chain carries TRBV2 and TRBJ2-5; 12 bases agree with TRBD2. This clonotype was sampled from a person aged 18 to 75 in good health. The CDR3 DNA, read in part, is TGTGCCAGCATCCGGACTAGCGGGATGACGGGAAAAGAGACC. It yields the protein CASIRTSGMTGKET. The full CDR3 reads CASIRTSGMTGKETQYF.